This T cell receptor (beta chain) was identified in a study of T cell clonality in common variable immunodeficiency. For at least one year, all CVID subjects received replacement immunoglobulin. Data came from immunoSEQ multiplex PCR; TCRdb stores just in-frame clones and leaves some out. The sample has around 28,000 clones, none seen only once; the top ten hold roughly 27%. The CDR3 runs 14 residues. The germline V gene encodes CDR1 SGHTA and CDR2 FQGNSA. Deletions cut 2 bases from V and 6 bases from J, with 11 bases between. This clone has a count of ten or more. Its antigen is as yet unknown. The CDR3 end is not reached by the read, which stops 3 residues before it; the germline J gene fills it in. The study's findings and limits: In common variable immunodeficiency, TCR beta chains reportedly carried fewer deletions and N-nucleotide insertions. CVID subjects had higher TCRbeta clonality than healthy controls, most marked in about a third.

The chain employs TRBV7-2 and TRBJ2-1, with a possible D match to TRBD1 (6 bases). The receptor was derived from a human donor with common variable immunodeficiency. The sample taken for sequencing was peripheral blood mononuclear cells. CDR3 bases read: TGTGCCAGCAGCTTAATGGGACACAGCAATGAG. This translates into CASSLMGHSNE. The entire CDR3 protein reads CASSLMGHSNEQFF.